A single sample is the source of the 22 T cell receptor beta chains below, sequenced in a study of human T cells and chemical hapten exposure. Regarding time point: patch test 1, 2 weeks after DPC sensitization. Noted treatment: therapeutic diphenylcyclopropenone sensitization with weekly scalp DPC. MiXCR was run by TCRdb on the RACE reads, yielding one entry per CDR3 protein. Seen here are about 110,000 distinct CDR3 sequences, approximately 9.9% observed once, and the top ten hold roughly 3.3%. Sequenced material: whole blood, taken in connection with sensitization to the hapten diphenylcyclopropenone (DPC). The receptors stem from a woman aged 40 to 50 with alopecia areata. Some clones in this sample may be carry-over from other donors' samples.

This clonotype was recorded a few times. CDR3 sequence (DNA): TGTGCCAGTAGTTCCGCGGACGGAGGATGGGATGAGCAGTTCTTC. This translates into CASSSADGGWDEQFF. The gene calls are TRBV19 and TRBJ2-1; tentative D call: TRBD2 (5 bases). Deletions cut 5 bases from V and 8 bases from J, with 19 bases between. Germline V lookup: CDR1 LNHDA, CDR2 SQIVND (reference sequence). The CDR3 totals 15 residues. Complete variable domain (other parts from reference TRBV19 and TRBJ2-1): DGGITQSPKYLFRKEGQNVTLSCEQNLNHDAMYWYRQDPGQGLRLIYYSQIVNDFQKGDIAEGYSVSREKKESFPLTVTSAQKNPTAFYLCASSSADGGWDEQFFGPGTRLTVL.

This clonotype has a single count. The genes are TRBV5-4 and TRBJ1-6; D perhaps matches TRBD1 (6 bases). Germline CDR1 reads SGHNT; CDR2 reads YYREEE (reference sequence). This CDR3 comprises 15 residues. The V end was cut by 4 bases, the J end by 4 bases, with 12 bases between. The CDR3 sequence is CASSTQTGYNSPLHF. The CDR3 nucleotides are TGTGCCAGCAGCACACAGACAGGTTATAATTCACCCCTCCACTTT.

Remarks on this clonotype: Given the absence of the conserved phenylalanine or tryptophan at the CDR3 end, a read error is likely. V and J are TRBV28 and TRBJ2-4, with 8 bases that match TRBD1. This CDR3 comprises 15 residues. Germline loops: CDR1 MDHEN, CDR2 SYDVKM. V was clipped by 5 bases and J by 1 base; unmatched bases: 4. CDR3 amino acids: CASSLRDRAKNIQYI. The DNA of the CDR3 is TGTGCCAGCAGTCTCCGGGACAGGGCCAAAAACATTCAGTACATC.

This clonotype came up many times. The rearrangement links TRBV7-9 to TRBJ2-3, with D unresolved. Germline CDR1 reads SEHNR; CDR2 reads FQNEAQ (reference sequence). The CDR3 spans 13 residues. V lost 1 base and J 9 bases, leaving 11 bases between the germline ends. The CDR3 coding sequence is TGTGCCAGCAGCTTAGAGGTGGAAGGCACGCAGTATTTT. Translated: CASSLEVEGTQYF.

This clonotype occurred many times. V and J are TRBV27 and TRBJ2-7; D not resolved. Trimming took off 5 bases at V and 2 bases at J, with 10 bases between the two ends. CDR3 length: 13 amino acids. Germline V gene lookup returns CDR1 MNHEY and CDR2 SMNVEV (reference sequence). CDR3 in amino acids: CASSPVSPYEQYF. CDR3 nucleotide sequence: TGTGCCAGCAGTCCAGTCAGTCCCTACGAGCAGTACTTC.

The table lists this clonotype with many counts. Here the CDR3 reads CASSISIAKNIQYF. As DNA, the CDR3 is TGTGCCAGTAGTATTTCGATTGCCAAAAACATTCAGTACTTC. V and J are TRBV19 and TRBJ2-4; D is unresolved. The germline V gene has CDR1 LNHDA and CDR2 SQIVND (reference sequence). The CDR3 covers 14 residues. V shed 3 bases and J shed 1 base, with 7 bases lying between them.

This clonotype was picked up many times. The CDR3 bases are TGCGCCAGCAGCCCCGACAGTTTTGATGAAAAACTGTTTTTT. As protein: CASSPDSFDEKLFF. The V call is TRBV5-1, the J call TRBJ1-4, with D perhaps matching TRBD1 (5 bases). Germline V gene sequence: CDR1 SGHRS, CDR2 YFSETQ. The germline V and J ends were trimmed by 4 bases and 6 bases, with 13 bases remaining between them. This CDR3 is built from 14 residues.

Details on this clonotype: Since a much larger clone is just one base distant, this may be a read error. CDR3 in DNA: TGTGCCAGCAGCAAAGAGGGTGGCAGGGGGGATAATGAGCAGTTCTTC. Translation: CASSKEGGRGDNEQFF. This sequence joins TRBV21-1 and TRBJ2-1; TRBD1, the table's D call, was not compared with the DNA. TRBV21-1 is annotated as a pseudogene. The CDR3 covers 16 residues.

This clonotype came up a few times. V usage is TRBV2 and J usage is TRBJ1-1, with a weak D call TRBD1 (5 bases). CDR1 is SNHLY, CDR2 FYNNEI, per germline. The CDR3 is 15 amino acids. V was trimmed by 5 bases and J by 3 bases, leaving 16 bases between them. The CDR3 DNA reads as TGTGCCAGCAGTTTTGGTCCCTCGGGGGACACTGAAGCTTTCTTT. Protein: CASSFGPSGDTEAFF.

A note on this clonotype: One junction end disagrees with the germline gene, perhaps due to a read error. The chain carries TRBV27 and TRBJ1-1, with D perhaps TRBD1 (5 bases). The CDR3 sequence is 14 residues long. Germline V CDR1 and CDR2: MNHEY, SMNVEV (reference sequence). CDR3 residues: CASSSGRGPTEVFF. CDR3 coding DNA: TGTGCCAGCAGTTCAGGTCGGGGACCTACTGAAGTTTTCTTT.

This clonotype has a count of ten or more. The rearrangement joins TRBV7-2 to TRBJ2-7; possibly TRBD1 for D (5 bases). The CDR3 loop spans 14 amino acids. V was cut by 2 bases and J by 3 bases, with 11 bases left in between. Looked up from germline, CDR1 is SGHTA and CDR2 is FQGNSA. DNA for the CDR3: TGTGCCAGCAGCTTAACGCGACAGAGCTACGAGCAGTACTTC. The encoded protein is CASSLTRQSYEQYF.

V gene TRBV27 combines with J gene TRBJ1-6; possibly TRBD1 for D (6 bases). The V gene lost 5 bases and the J gene lost 6 bases, with 11 bases spanning the gap. The CDR3 has 14 amino acids. Germline lookup yields CDR1 MNHEY and CDR2 SMNVEV (reference sequence). Here the CDR3 reads CASSPGTFNSPLHF. In nucleotides, the CDR3 is TGTGCCAGCAGTCCTGGGACATTTAATTCACCCCTCCACTTT.

This clonotype was found a few times. V is TRBV7-2 and J is TRBJ2-5; possibly TRBD1 for D (5 bases). The CDR3 has 15 residues. V lost 1 base to trimming and J lost 5 bases, with 14 bases between them. Germline V gene lookup returns CDR1 SGHTA and CDR2 FQGNSA. The CDR3, as DNA: TGTGCCAGCAGCTTAGGACAGCAAAGGAGTGAGACCCAGTACTTC. It yields the protein CASSLGQQRSETQYF.

The chain links TRBV29-1 to TRBJ2-1; 9 bases align to TRBD1. The germline gives CDR1 SQVTM, CDR2 ANQGSEA. After removal of 6 bases from V and 0 bases from J, the junction contained 6 bases not matched to a gene. The CDR3 is 15 residues long. The CDR3 is CSVEDRGTSYNEQFF. CDR3 sequence (DNA): TGCAGCGTAGAGGACAGGGGCACCTCCTACAATGAGCAGTTCTTC.

The chain joins TRBV5-6 to TRBJ2-1; D gene uncertain. Trimming left V 0 bases short and J 7 bases short, with 14 bases between. This CDR3 has 15 amino acids. The germline gives CDR1 SGHDT, CDR2 YYEEEE. CDR3 bases: TGTGCCAGCAGCTTGGCCGGCAGGCCGAGAAATGAGCAGTTCTTC. It is translated as CASSLAGRPRNEQFF.

This clonotype has at least ten counts. The V and J genes are TRBV28 and TRBJ2-7; no clear D gene. The CDR3 totals 12 residues. The V gene's germline CDR1 is MDHEN and CDR2 SYDVKM. Trimming pared 7 bases from V and 6 bases from J, leaving 13 bases between. The CDR3 here is CASTSRISEQYF. Here the CDR3 DNA reads TGTGCCAGCACCTCAAGGATTTCCGAGCAGTACTTC.

The V call is TRBV7-2, the J call TRBJ2-7; 8 bases match TRBD2. J was trimmed by 4 bases and V by 4 bases; bases with no gene match: 12. This CDR3 spans 16 amino acids. From germline, CDR1 is SGHTA and CDR2 FQGNSA. The chain's CDR3 is CASSSHSLADHYEQYF. CDR3 nucleotide sequence: TGTGCCAGCAGCTCCCACTCACTAGCGGATCATTACGAGCAGTACTTC.

Comments on this clonotype: It may be a read error: a sequence one base away is much more abundant. V and J are TRBV12-3 or TRBV12-4 and TRBJ1-2, with D tentatively TRBD1 (5 bases). Trimming shortened V by 7 bases and J by 7 bases, and 22 bases separated the two germline ends. This CDR3 contains 15 residues. CDR3 sequence: CASTIRGAGGFGYTF. DNA of the CDR3: TGTGCCAGCACCATCCGGGGCGCCGGCGGCTTTGGCTACACCTTC.

This clonotype was observed a handful of times. The chain couples TRBV10-3 to TRBJ2-1; D perhaps matches TRBD1 (6 bases). Trimming took off 4 bases at V and 6 bases at J, with 13 bases between the two ends. The CDR3 contains 14 residues. Germline V gene sequence: CDR1 ENHRY, CDR2 SYGVKD. This chain's CDR3 is CAISGQEPFNEQFF. The CDR3 DNA is TGTGCCATCAGTGGACAGGAACCTTTCAATGAGCAGTTCTTC.

This chain connects TRBV6-1 to TRBJ1-2; 9 positions agree with TRBD1. Germline trimming cut 3 bases from V and 2 bases from J; bases unmatched to any gene: 4. CDR3 size: 15 residues. Germline V gene lookup returns CDR1 MNHNS and CDR2 SASEGT. The CDR3 reads CASSEQTGGNYGYTF. The CDR3 DNA reads as TGTGCCAGCAGTGAGCAGACAGGGGGGAACTATGGCTACACCTTC.

This clonotype was seen a few times. This rearrangement joins TRBV20-1 to TRBJ2-2; tentative D call: TRBD2 (6 bases). V was pared by 5 bases and J by 5 bases, with 15 bases between. The CDR3 has 14 amino acids. CDR1 is DFQATT, CDR2 SNEGSKA, per germline (reference sequence). This CDR3 is CSAQKTSSTGELFF. CDR3 sequence (DNA): TGCAGTGCTCAGAAAACTAGCAGTACCGGGGAGCTGTTTTTT.

This clonotype occurred a few times. The chain is built from TRBV6-1 and TRBJ1-5; D not certain. Per the germline V gene, CDR1 is MNHNS and CDR2 is SASEGT. This CDR3 contains 15 residues. V was clipped by 3 bases and J by 2 bases, with 11 bases between them. In DNA, the CDR3 is TGTGCCAGCAGTGATAACATCGGGGGCAATCAGCCCCAGCATTTT. This encodes CASSDNIGGNQPQHF.